Following are 19 T cell receptor beta chains from one sample sequenced in a study of a mutant IDH1 vaccine in newly diagnosed glioma. Time point denoted: baseline, week 1 (first vaccination visit). Treatment of the sample: pre-vaccination baseline after standard-of-care therapy. Method: immunoSEQ multiplex PCR; TCRdb's copy keeps in-frame clones and lacks some. In the table there are 90,000 to 100,000 clones, approximately 90% of which are singletons. The source material was PBMCs, sampled from a glioma patient treated with radiotherapy, temozolomide or both. The receptors shown here come from a woman aged 45-59 years with glioma.

The chain couples TRBV11-1 to TRBJ1-2; tentative D call: TRBD1 (5 bases). Trimming left V 5 bases short and J 4 bases short, with 20 bases between. This CDR3 has 16 residues. Germline V gene sequence: CDR1 SGHAT, CDR2 FQDESV (reference sequence). CDR3 in DNA: TGTGCCAGCAGCAGAATCGGGACGATACCTCCCTATGGCTACACCTTC. Encoded protein: CASSRIGTIPPYGYTF.

CDR3 DNA: TGTGCCAGCAGCTTGCAGGGGCAAGAGACCCAGTACTTC. This encodes CASSLQGQETQYF. The chain is built from TRBV5-4 and TRBJ2-5, with D possibly being TRBD1 (6 bases). V was pared by 1 base and J by 2 bases, with 6 bases between. This CDR3 contains 13 residues. Germline V CDR1 and CDR2: SGHNT, YYREEE (reference sequence).

This chain links TRBV7-9 with TRBJ2-3, with TRBD2 matching 7 bases. The CDR3 is 15 residues long. Unmatched junction bases numbered 13, after V lost 7 bases and J lost 6 bases. The germline V gene has CDR1 SEHNR and CDR2 FQNEAQ (reference sequence). This CDR3 reads CASTQVLAAGDTQYF. In nucleotides, the CDR3 is TGTGCCAGCACCCAAGTGCTAGCGGCCGGGGATACGCAGTATTTT.

This sequence joins TRBV30 and TRBJ2-7; D tentatively reads TRBD1 or TRBD2 (5 bases each). Germline V CDR1 and CDR2: GTSNPN, SVGIG (reference sequence). The V end was cut by 3 bases, the J end by 3 bases, with 9 bases between. This CDR3 comprises 12 residues. The CDR3 sequence is CAWSGGGYEQYF. The CDR3 DNA follows: TGTGCCTGGAGCGGTGGGGGCTACGAGCAGTACTTC.

A few counts support this clone. The chain has TRBV19 and TRBJ1-1; D unresolved. Germline V gene lookup returns CDR1 LNHDA and CDR2 SQIVND (reference sequence). The CDR3 length is 13 residues. The V end was cut by 6 bases, the J end by 3 bases, with 11 bases between. The CDR3 DNA sequence: TGTGCCAGTAGCAAAGCTCGGGACACTGAAGCTTTCTTT. Translating it yields CASSKARDTEAFF.

Written as DNA, the CDR3 is TGTGCCAGTAGTCTACTAATCGGGACGGTGGAGGGGAGCAATCAGCCCCAGCATTTT. It specifies CASSLLIGTVEGSNQPQHF. The chain uses TRBV19 and TRBJ1-5; D possibly corresponds to TRBD1 (5 bases). V was clipped by 5 bases and J by 1 base, with 24 bases between them. This CDR3 is 19 amino acids long. Germline CDR1 and CDR2: LNHDA and SQIVND (reference sequence).

The chain combines TRBV4-1 with TRBJ1-5; D is undetermined. Trimming shortened V by 0 bases and J by 7 bases, and 13 bases separated the two germline ends. Germline V gene sequence: CDR1 MGHRA, CDR2 YSYEKL. The CDR3 has 15 residues. This CDR3 is CASSQDPGLAQPQHF. CDR3 DNA: TGCGCCAGCAGCCAAGACCCGGGCCTCGCGCAGCCCCAGCATTTT.

The rearrangement joins TRBV7-9 to TRBJ2-5; the D gene could be TRBD1 or TRBD2 (6 bases each). The CDR3 sequence is 15 residues long. The V end lost 4 bases, the J end lost 1 base, and 13 bases lay between the germline ends. Per germline, CDR1 SEHNR and CDR2 FQNEAQ (reference sequence). The CDR3 sequence: CASSSPEGGQETQYF. CDR3 nucleotide sequence: TGTGCCAGCAGCTCTCCCGAGGGGGGCCAAGAGACCCAGTACTTC.

The chain employs TRBV7-4 and TRBJ2-1, with 7 bases that match TRBD2. The germline V gene has CDR1 SGHVT and CDR2 SQSDAQ. J was trimmed by 4 bases and V by 3 bases; bases with no gene match: 24. This CDR3 is 21 amino acids long. As DNA, the CDR3 is TGTGCCAGCAGCTTCCGAAGGGTTAGCGGGCTCCATATCCCCAATTACAATGAGCAGTTCTTC. It codes for CASSFRRVSGLHIPNYNEQFF.

The genes are TRBV5-4 and TRBJ1-2, with TRBD1 matching over 8 bases. The V segment lost 0 bases and the J segment 3 bases; nucleotides outside the gene matches: 1. Per germline, CDR1 SGHNT and CDR2 YYREEE (reference sequence). This CDR3 has 14 amino acids. CDR3: CASSLVGQDYGYTF. In DNA, the CDR3 is TGTGCCAGCAGCTTGGTGGGACAGGACTATGGCTACACCTTC.

The chain recombines TRBV19 with TRBJ2-1; D may be TRBD1 (6 bases). CDR3 length: 15 residues. Between the trimmed V and J ends, which lost 4 bases and 0 bases, there was a span of 10 bases. Germline CDR1 reads LNHDA; CDR2 reads SQIVND (reference sequence). The CDR3 loop reads CASSKGQPSYNEQFF. The CDR3 region has the DNA TGTGCCAGTAGTAAAGGACAGCCCTCCTACAATGAGCAGTTCTTC. The whole variable domain, filled in from reference TRBV19 and TRBJ2-1, reads DGGITQSPKYLFRKEGQNVTLSCEQNLNHDAMYWYRQDPGQGLRLIYYSQIVNDFQKGDIAEGYSVSREKKESFPLTVTSAQKNPTAFYLCASSKGQPSYNEQFFGPGTRLTVL.

The rearrangement uses TRBV6-1 and TRBJ2-7; D unclear. Germline assignment: CDR1 MNHNS and CDR2 SASEGT. The CDR3 is made up of 12 amino acids. V lost 8 bases and J lost 0, with 8 bases in between. The CDR3: CASGFSSYEQYF. CDR3 nucleotides: TGTGCCAGCGGCTTCAGCTCCTACGAGCAGTACTTC.

The V gene is TRBV6-5, the J gene TRBJ1-1; D ambiguous. The CDR3 sequence is 15 residues long. CDR1 and CDR2 from the germline V gene are MNHEY and SVGAGI. Between the trimmed V and J ends, which lost 0 bases and 5 bases, there was a span of 13 bases. In nucleotides, the CDR3 is TGTGCCAGCAGTTACTCGTCGGCCGTCAGAACTGAAGCTTTCTTT. Protein sequence: CASSYSSAVRTEAFF.

This clone came up once. CDR3 sequence (DNA): TGTGCCAGCAGCCTTCTGGGAGCCATGAACACTGAAGCTTTCTTT. Translating gives CASSLLGAMNTEAFF. This rearrangement joins TRBV28 to TRBJ1-1; no definite D call. Germline V gives CDR1 MDHEN, CDR2 SYDVKM. The CDR3 spans 15 residues. The germline V and J ends were trimmed by 6 bases and 0 bases, with 14 bases remaining between them.

The chain couples TRBV18 to TRBJ2-5, with D possibly TRBD1 on 5 matching bases. Trimming cost V 2 bases and J 5 bases, with 15 bases left between them. CDR1 and CDR2 (germline): KGHSH, LQKENI. This CDR3 region has 15 residues. The CDR3 loop is CASSPNRGAKETQYF. The DNA for the CDR3 is TGTGCCAGCTCACCAAATCGTGGGGCGAAGGAGACCCAGTACTTC.

A few counts support this clone. The chain is built from TRBV2 and TRBJ1-1; 8 nucleotides align to TRBD1. Germline loops: CDR1 SNHLY, CDR2 FYNNEI. V shed 4 bases, J shed 10 bases, and the junction held 8 bases outside the gene matches. CDR3 length: 13 amino acids. CDR3: CASSGGQGLGAFF. CDR3 in DNA: TGTGCCAGCAGTGGAGGACAGGGCCTTGGAGCTTTCTTT.

In DNA, the CDR3 is TGTGCCACAGCCTCGGGACAGACGTACCAAGAGACCCAGTACTTC. Its protein product is CATASGQTYQETQYF. V gene TRBV19 combines with J gene TRBJ2-5; TRBD1 agrees at 7 bases. Germline lookup yields CDR1 LNHDA and CDR2 SQIVND (reference sequence). V lost 10 bases to trimming and J lost 0 bases; unmatched junction nucleotides: 11. This CDR3 comprises 15 residues.

The rearrangement joins TRBV11-2 to TRBJ2-3; D possibly uses TRBD1 or TRBD2 (5 bases each). The germline gives CDR1 SGHAT, CDR2 FQNNGV. The CDR3 has 18 amino acids. The germline V and J ends were trimmed by 4 bases and 3 bases, with 23 bases remaining between them. The chain's CDR3 is CASSYPTGTLRGTDTQYF. The CDR3 nucleotides are TGTGCCAGCAGCTACCCGACCGGAACGTTGAGGGGAACAGATACGCAGTATTTT.

The rearrangement joins TRBV7-3 to TRBJ2-3, with TRBD2 as a possible D gene (6 bases). This CDR3 comprises 15 residues. Germline V gene data show CDR1 as SGHTA and CDR2 as FQGTGA. Trimming pared 5 bases from V and 5 bases from J, leaving 17 bases between. CDR3 in amino acids: CASSPTRDSIDTQYF. CDR3 bases: TGTGCCAGCAGCCCAACACGGGACTCCATAGATACGCAGTATTTT.